In its sample, the clone carrying this T cell receptor (beta chain) was seen a few times. Its specificity is unknown. This entry belongs to a study of shared clonotypes between healthy human individuals. Study conclusions and caveats: Four donors shared about 5% of their naive CD4 clonotypes.

CDR3 size: 14 residues. Germline V lookup: CDR1 MRHNA, CDR2 SNTAGT. The ends were cut back, 4 bases at V and 5 bases at J, with 14 bases in the middle. Assay execution took place at the deep level. The data were produced by immunoSEQ multiplex PCR, yet TCRdb's version contains in-frame clones alone and is incomplete. The table lists about 1.1 million clones, approximately 80% of them singletons. The receptor was derived from a man between 18 and 35 years old in good health. Some clones in this sample may be carry-over from other donors' samples. Sequencing used memory CD4+ T cells from PBMCs. The subset denotes: CD45RA-negative fraction. The chain recombines TRBV6-4 with TRBJ1-1; D is perhaps TRBD1 (6 bases). The CDR3 DNA reads as TGTGCCAGCAGTGTTAACAGGGCTGGGACTGAAGCTTTCTTT. Translation: CASSVNRAGTEAFF.